The subject of this entry is one T cell receptor beta chain. Antigen unknown. The V end lost 0 bases, the J end lost 0 bases, and 10 bases lay between the germline ends. The CDR3 has 16 amino acids. Germline lookup yields CDR1 MNHEY and CDR2 SVGAGI. This table comes from immunoSEQ multiplex PCR, and its TCRdb copy is limited to in-frame clones, with some not included. The table includes about 400,000 clones, 85% to 90% detected once. The sample comes from a study of Ad26.COV2.S vaccination and SARS-CoV-2 variants. Treatment given: 15 to 20 received Ad26.COV2.S at low or high dose, single or two shots; a few received placebo; per-sample allocation not given. Sampling happened 63 days after the first vaccine or placebo injection. An Ad26 vector carrying the Wuhan-strain SARS-CoV-2 spike served as the vaccine. Study results and limitations: Spike-specific TCR breadth ran higher among vaccine recipients than placebo recipients. Substantial breadth was reportedly displayed by spike-specific CD8+ and CD4+ T cell responses after vaccination.

Sequences were derived from peripheral blood, sampled in a trial of Ad26.COV2.S vaccine versus placebo. The clonotype comes from a person aged 18 to 65 who received the Ad26.COV2.S COVID-19 vaccine or a placebo. The V and J genes are TRBV6-5 and TRBJ2-3; D is undetermined. Here the CDR3 reads CASSYSLAGSTDTQYF. In nucleotides, the CDR3 is TGTGCCAGCAGTTACTCTCTGGCAGGCAGCACAGATACGCAGTATTTT.